Described below is a single T cell receptor beta chain sequence and its context. Its antigen is undetermined. The data originate from a study of post-analysis software for immune sequencing data. Study-wide results and limits: TRBV5-6, TRBV5-1 and TRBV20-1 belonged to a set of a handful of TRBV segments that were more frequent in patients than controls.

Losses at the gene ends were 3 bases for V and 2 bases for J; bases not matched to a gene: 4. Germline V gives CDR1 SGDLS, CDR2 YYNGEE. The length of the CDR3 is 16 residues. Researchers reported that TCR beta cDNA libraries carried unique molecular identifiers. TCRdb re-analysed the PCR reads in MiXCR, keeping a single row per CDR3 protein. The profile shows over 700,000 distinct CDR3 sequences, 25% to 30% of them singletons. This chain uses TRBV9 with TRBJ2-5; TRBD2 aligns across 13 bases. Sequenced sample: blood. The clonotype comes from a girl aged 5-17 years with multiple sclerosis. The CDR3 nucleotides read TGTGCCAGCAGCGAGGGACTAGCGGGACCTCAAGAGACCCAGTACTTC. Amino acids: CASSEGLAGPQETQYF.